The T cell receptor beta chain under discussion was sequenced for a study of cytotoxic CD8 clonotypes in ibrutinib-treated CLL. With regard to this clone: Antigen unknown.

The germline V gene encodes CDR1 MNHEY and CDR2 SMNVEV (reference sequence). This CDR3 contains 15 residues. Trimming took off 4 bases at V and 9 bases at J, with 19 bases between the two ends. Some clones are missing from TCRdb's copy, which holds only in-frame ones; the method was immunoSEQ multiplex PCR. The sample has some 130,000 clones; around 85% are singletons. Study results and limitations: Clonality grew at ibrutinib response; at progression, it decreased back toward baseline.

The source material was PBMCs, sampled after 24 months of ibrutinib treatment. The rearrangement uses TRBV27 and TRBJ2-1, with D tentatively TRBD2 (6 bases). The TCR originated in a human donor with chronic lymphocytic leukemia. In nucleotides, the CDR3 is TGTGCCAGCAGTTCTCTCCCGGAGGGACTCCTTGAGCAGTTCTTC. Amino acid sequence: CASSSLPEGLLEQFF.